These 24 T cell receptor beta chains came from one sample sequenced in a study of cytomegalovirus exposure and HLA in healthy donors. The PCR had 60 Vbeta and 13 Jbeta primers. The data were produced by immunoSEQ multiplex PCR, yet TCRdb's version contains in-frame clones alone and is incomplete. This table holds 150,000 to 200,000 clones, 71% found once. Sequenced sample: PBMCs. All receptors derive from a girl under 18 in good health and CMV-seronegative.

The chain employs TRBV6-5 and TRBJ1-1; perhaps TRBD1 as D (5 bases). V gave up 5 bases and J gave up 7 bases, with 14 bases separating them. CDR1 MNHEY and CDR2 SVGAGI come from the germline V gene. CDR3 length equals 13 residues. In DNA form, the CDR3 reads TGTGCCAGCAGTCGGGGGGTGCGTAATGAAGCTTTCTTT. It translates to CASSRGVRNEAFF.

CDR3 loop: CASSRSTENTEAFF. For the CDR3, the DNA is TGTGCCAGCAGCCGATCGACAGAGAACACTGAAGCTTTCTTT. V usage is TRBV2 and J usage is TRBJ1-1; tentative D call: TRBD1 (5 bases). Trimming stripped 6 bases from V and 1 base from J, with 12 bases between. This CDR3 is 14 amino acids long. Germline V gene data show CDR1 as SNHLY and CDR2 as FYNNEI.

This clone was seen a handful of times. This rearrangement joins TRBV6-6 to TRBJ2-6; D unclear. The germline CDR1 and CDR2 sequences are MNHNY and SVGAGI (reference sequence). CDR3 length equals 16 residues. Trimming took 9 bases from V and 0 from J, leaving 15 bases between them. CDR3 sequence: CASLTSSPSGANVLTF. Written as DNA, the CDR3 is TGTGCCAGTCTGACATCTTCCCCCTCTGGGGCCAACGTCCTGACTTTC.

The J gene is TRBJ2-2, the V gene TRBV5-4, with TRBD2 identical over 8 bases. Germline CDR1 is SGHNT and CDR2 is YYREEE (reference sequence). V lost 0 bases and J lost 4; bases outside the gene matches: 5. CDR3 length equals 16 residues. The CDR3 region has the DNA TGTGCCAGCAGCTTGGTTCTAGCGGGCCTCACCGGGGAGCTGTTTTTT. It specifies CASSLVLAGLTGELFF. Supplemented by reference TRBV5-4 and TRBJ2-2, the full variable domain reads ETGVTQSPTHLIKTRGQQVTLRCSSQSGHNTVSWYQQALGQGPQFIFQYYREEENGRGNFPPRFSGLQFPNYSSELNVNALELDDSALYLCASSLVLAGLTGELFFGEGSRLTVL.

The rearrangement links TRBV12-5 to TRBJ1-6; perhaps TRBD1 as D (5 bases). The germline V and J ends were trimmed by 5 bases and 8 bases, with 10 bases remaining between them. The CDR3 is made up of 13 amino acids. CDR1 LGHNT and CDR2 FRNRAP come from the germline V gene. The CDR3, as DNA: TGTGCTAGTGGTCGGGGGATTGATTCACCCCTCCACTTT. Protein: CASGRGIDSPLHF.

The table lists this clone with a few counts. CDR3 sequence (DNA): TGTGCCAGCAGTGAAATACAGGGGACCGAGCAGTACTTC. It specifies CASSEIQGTEQYF. The rearrangement uses TRBV2 and TRBJ2-7; TRBD1 aligns across 7 bases. Germline V CDR1 and CDR2: SNHLY, FYNNEI. This CDR3 is built from 13 residues. Trimming removed 2 bases from V and 6 bases from J; junction bases left unmatched: 4.

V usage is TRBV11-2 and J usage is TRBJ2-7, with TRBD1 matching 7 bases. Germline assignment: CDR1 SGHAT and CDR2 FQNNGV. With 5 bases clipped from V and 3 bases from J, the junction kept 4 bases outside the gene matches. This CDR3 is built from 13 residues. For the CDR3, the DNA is TGTGCCAGCAGCCTCGGACAGGTCTACGAGCAGTACTTC. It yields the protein CASSLGQVYEQYF.

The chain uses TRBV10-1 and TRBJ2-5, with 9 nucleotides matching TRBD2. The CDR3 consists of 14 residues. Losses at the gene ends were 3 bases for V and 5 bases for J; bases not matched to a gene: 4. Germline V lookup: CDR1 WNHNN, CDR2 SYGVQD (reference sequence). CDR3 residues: CASSEFSGGETQYF. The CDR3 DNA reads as TGCGCCAGCAGTGAATTTAGCGGGGGTGAGACCCAGTACTTC.

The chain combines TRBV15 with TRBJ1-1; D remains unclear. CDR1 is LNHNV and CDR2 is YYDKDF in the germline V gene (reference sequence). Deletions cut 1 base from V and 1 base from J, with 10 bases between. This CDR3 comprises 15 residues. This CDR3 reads CATSRGGKWNTEAFF. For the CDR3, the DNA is TGTGCCACCAGCAGAGGAGGTAAGTGGAACACTGAAGCTTTCTTT. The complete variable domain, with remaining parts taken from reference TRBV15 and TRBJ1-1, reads DAMVIQNPRYQVTQFGKPVTLSCSQTLNHNVMYWYQQKSSQAPKLLFHYYDKDFNNEADTPDNFQSRRPNTSFCFLDIRSPGLGDTAMYLCATSRGGKWNTEAFFGQGTRLTVV.

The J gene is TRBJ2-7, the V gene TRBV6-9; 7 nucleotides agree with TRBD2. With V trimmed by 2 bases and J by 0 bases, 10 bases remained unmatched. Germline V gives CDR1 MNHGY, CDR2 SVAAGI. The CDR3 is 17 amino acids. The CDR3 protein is CASSYSQPLAVSYEQYF. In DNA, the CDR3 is TGTGCCAGCAGTTATAGCCAGCCCCTAGCGGTCTCCTACGAGCAGTACTTC.

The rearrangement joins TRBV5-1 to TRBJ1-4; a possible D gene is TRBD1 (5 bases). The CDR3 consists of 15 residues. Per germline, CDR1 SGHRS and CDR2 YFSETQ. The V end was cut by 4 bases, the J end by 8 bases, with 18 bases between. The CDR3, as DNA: TGCGCCAGCAGCCCAGTCCAGGGTGGACGGGAAAAACTGTTTTTT. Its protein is CASSPVQGGREKLFF.

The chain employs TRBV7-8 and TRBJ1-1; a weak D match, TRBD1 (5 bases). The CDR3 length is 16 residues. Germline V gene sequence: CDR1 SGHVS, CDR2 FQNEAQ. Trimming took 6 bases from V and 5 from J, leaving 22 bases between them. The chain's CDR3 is CASRKVYLGAWTEAFF. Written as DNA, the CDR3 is TGTGCCAGCAGGAAGGTATATTTAGGGGCTTGGACTGAAGCTTTCTTT.

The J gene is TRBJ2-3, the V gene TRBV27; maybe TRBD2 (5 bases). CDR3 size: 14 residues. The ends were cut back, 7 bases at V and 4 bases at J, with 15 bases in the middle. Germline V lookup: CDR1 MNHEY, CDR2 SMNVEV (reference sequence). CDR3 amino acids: CASKRPLAPDTQYF. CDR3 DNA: TGTGCCAGCAAACGCCCCCTAGCCCCAGATACGCAGTATTTT.

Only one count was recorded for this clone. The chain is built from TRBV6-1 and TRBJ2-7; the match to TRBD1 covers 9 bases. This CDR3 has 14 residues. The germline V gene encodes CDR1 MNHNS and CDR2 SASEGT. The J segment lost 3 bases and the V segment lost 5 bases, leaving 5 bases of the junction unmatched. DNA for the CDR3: TGTGCCAGCAGTATCCGGGACAGGGTCTACGAGCAGTACTTC. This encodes CASSIRDRVYEQYF.

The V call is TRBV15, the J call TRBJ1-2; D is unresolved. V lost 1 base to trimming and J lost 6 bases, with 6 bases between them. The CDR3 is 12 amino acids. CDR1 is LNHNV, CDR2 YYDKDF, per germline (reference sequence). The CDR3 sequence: CATSRVRDGYTF. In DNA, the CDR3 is TGTGCCACCAGCAGAGTCCGGGATGGCTACACCTTC.

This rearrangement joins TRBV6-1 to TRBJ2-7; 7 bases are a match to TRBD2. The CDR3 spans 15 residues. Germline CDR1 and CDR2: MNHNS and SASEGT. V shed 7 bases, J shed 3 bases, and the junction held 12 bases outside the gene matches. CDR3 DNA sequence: TGTGCCAGCACCGAAGGGTGGGGGGGGATCTACGAGCAGTACTTC. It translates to CASTEGWGGIYEQYF.

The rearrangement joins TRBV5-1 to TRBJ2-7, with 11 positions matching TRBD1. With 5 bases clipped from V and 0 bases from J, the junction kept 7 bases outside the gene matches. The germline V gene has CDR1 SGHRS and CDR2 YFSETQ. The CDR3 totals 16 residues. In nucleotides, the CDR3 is TGCGCCAGCAGATTCTTGGGACAGGGGGTCTCCTACGAGCAGTACTTC. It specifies CASRFLGQGVSYEQYF.

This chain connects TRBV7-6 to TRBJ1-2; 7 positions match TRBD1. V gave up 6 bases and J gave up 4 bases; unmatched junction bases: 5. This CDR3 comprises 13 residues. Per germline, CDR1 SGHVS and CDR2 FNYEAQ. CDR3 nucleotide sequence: TGTGCCAGCAGAACACAGGGGAGCTATGGCTACACCTTC. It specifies CASRTQGSYGYTF.

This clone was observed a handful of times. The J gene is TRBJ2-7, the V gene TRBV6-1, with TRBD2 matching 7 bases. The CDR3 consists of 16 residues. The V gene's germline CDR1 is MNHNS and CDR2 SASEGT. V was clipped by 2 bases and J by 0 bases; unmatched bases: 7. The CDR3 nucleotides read TGTGCCAGCAGTGAAATTGGCGGGGGACCCTCCTACGAGCAGTACTTC. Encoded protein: CASSEIGGGPSYEQYF.

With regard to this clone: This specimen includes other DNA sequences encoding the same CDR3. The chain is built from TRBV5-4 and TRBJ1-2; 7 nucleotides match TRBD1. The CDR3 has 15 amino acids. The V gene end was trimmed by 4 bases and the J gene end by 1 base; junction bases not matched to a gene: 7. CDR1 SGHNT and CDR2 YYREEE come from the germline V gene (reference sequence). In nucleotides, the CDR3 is TGTGCCAGCAGCCAGCAAGGACAGGTTAACTATGGCTACACCTTC. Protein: CASSQQGQVNYGYTF. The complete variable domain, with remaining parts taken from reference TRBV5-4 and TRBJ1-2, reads ETGVTQSPTHLIKTRGQQVTLRCSSQSGHNTVSWYQQALGQGPQFIFQYYREEENGRGNFPPRFSGLQFPNYSSELNVNALELDDSALYLCASSQQGQVNYGYTFGSGTRLTVV.

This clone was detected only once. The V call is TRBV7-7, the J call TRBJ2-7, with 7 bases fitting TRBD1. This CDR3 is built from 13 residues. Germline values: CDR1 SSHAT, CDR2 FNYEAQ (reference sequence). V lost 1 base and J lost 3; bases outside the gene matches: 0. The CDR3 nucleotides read TGTGCCAGCAGCTTAGACAGGGGCTACGAGCAGTACTTC. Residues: CASSLDRGYEQYF.

In nucleotides, the CDR3 is TGTGCCACCCTGACAGGGAGAGATGAGACCCAGTACTTC. Amino acid sequence: CATLTGRDETQYF. The chain joins TRBV10-3 to TRBJ2-5, with 7 bases identical to TRBD1. Losses at the gene ends were 10 bases for V and 5 bases for J; bases not matched to a gene: 10. Germline CDR1 and CDR2: ENHRY and SYGVKD. CDR3 length: 13 amino acids.

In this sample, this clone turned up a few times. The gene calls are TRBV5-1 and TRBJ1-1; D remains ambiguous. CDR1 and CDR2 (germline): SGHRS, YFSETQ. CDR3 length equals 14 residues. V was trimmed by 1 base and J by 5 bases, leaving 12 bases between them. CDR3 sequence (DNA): TGCGCCAGCAGCTTGACGGGAGGTCATACTGAAGCTTTCTTT. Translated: CASSLTGGHTEAFF.

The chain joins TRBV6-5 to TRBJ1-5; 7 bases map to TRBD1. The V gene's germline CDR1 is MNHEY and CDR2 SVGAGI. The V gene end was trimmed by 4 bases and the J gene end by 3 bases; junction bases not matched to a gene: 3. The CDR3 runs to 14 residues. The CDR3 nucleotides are TGTGCCAGCAGTTTACAGGGGCCCAATCAGCCCCAGCATTTT. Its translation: CASSLQGPNQPQHF.